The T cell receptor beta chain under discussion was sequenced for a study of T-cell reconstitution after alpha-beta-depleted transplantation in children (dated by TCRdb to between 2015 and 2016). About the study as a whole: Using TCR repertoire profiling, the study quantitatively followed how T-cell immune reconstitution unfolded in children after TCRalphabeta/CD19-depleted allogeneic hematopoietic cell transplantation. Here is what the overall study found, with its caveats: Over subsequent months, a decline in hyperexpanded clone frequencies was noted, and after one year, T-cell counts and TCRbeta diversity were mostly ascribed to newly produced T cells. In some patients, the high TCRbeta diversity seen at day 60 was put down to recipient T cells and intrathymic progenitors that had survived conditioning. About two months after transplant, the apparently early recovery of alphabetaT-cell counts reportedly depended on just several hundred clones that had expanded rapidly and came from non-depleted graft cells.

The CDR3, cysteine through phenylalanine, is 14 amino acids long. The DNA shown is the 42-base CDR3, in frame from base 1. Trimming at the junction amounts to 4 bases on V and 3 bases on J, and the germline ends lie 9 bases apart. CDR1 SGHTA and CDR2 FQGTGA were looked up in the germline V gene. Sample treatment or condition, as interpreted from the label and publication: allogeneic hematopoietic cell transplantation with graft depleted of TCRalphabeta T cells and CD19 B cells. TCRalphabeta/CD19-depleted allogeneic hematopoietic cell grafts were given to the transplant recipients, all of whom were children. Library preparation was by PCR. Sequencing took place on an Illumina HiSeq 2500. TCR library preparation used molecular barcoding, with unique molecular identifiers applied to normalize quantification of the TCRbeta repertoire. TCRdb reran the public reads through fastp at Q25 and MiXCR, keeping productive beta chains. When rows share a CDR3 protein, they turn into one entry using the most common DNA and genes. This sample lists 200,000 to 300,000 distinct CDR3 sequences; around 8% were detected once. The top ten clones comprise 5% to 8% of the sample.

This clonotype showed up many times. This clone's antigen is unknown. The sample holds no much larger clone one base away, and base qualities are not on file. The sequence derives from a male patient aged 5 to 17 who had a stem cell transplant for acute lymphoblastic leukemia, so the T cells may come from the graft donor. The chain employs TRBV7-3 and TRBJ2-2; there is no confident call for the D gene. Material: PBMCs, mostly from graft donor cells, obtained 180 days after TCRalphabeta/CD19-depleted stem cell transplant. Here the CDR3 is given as CASSYGVHTGELFF. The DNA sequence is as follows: TGTGCCAGCAGCTACGGAGTTCACACCGGGGAGCTGTTTTTT.